The rows below give T cell receptor beta chains drawn from one sample of a study of blood T cell repertoires in COVID-19. Generated by immunoSEQ multiplex PCR, the TCRdb table keeps only in-frame clones and is missing some. The table includes about 400,000 clones, 80% to 90% detected once. Sequenced material: peripheral blood. The source is a man between 40 and 49 years old with acute or convalescent COVID-19. Each CDR3 is given with its conserved first and last residue. The order of the fields is clone size, J gene, V gene, D gene, CDR3 protein, CDR3 DNA. D genes are given only for firm matches. The size field is filled for only some rows; it gives once, few, many or a size class.

. | TRBJ1-4 | TRBV6-1 | TRBD1 | CASSEDRGNEKLFF | TGTGCCAGCAGTGAGGACAGGGGGAATGAAAAACTGTTTTTT
. | TRBJ2-1 | TRBV4-2 | . | CASSQAYSGNSYNEQFF | TGTGCCAGCAGCCAAGCCTACAGCGGAAACTCCTACAATGAGCAGTTCTTC
. | TRBJ2-7 | TRBV6-5 | TRBD1 | CASRRTGNSYEQYF | TGTGCCAGCAGACGGACAGGCAACTCCTACGAGCAGTACTTC
. | TRBJ2-2 | TRBV5-4 | . | CASSLDQGRTGELFF | TGTGCCAGCAGCTTGGATCAGGGTCGGACCGGGGAGCTGTTTTTT
. | TRBJ2-5 | TRBV10-3 | TRBD2 | CAISILGLAGPNRTQYF | TGTGCCATCAGCATCCTCGGACTAGCGGGACCCAATAGGACCCAGTACTTC
. | TRBJ1-3 | TRBV15 | . | CATSRDGGVYF | TGTGCCACCAGCAGAGACGGGGGAGTATATTTT
. | TRBJ1-1 | TRBV5-1 | . | CASSFGGTNTEAFF | TGCGCCAGCAGCTTCGGCGGAACCAACACTGAAGCTTTCTTT
once | TRBJ1-1 | TRBV5-6 | . | CASSWGGLGPGSEAFF | TGTGCCAGCAGCTGGGGGGGCCTGGGGCCGGGCTCTGAAGCTTTCTTT
. | TRBJ1-3 | TRBV5-1 | . | CASSLAGTLSGNTIYF | TGCGCCAGCAGCTTAGCCGGGACACTCTCTGGAAACACCATATATTTT
few | TRBJ2-3 | TRBV4-3 | TRBD2 | CASSQVRGSTDTQYF | TGCGCCAGCAGCCAAGTGCGGGGGTCCACAGATACGCAGTATTTT
. | TRBJ1-6 | TRBV28 | TRBD1 | CASRLNTRTGENEHNSPLHF | TGTGCCAGCAGACTTAACACCAGGACAGGGGAAAACGAACATAATTCACCCCTCCACTTT
. | TRBJ2-7 | TRBV18 | TRBD2 | CASSPGTTSYEQYF | TGTGCCAGCTCACCTGGGACTACCTCTTACGAGCAGTACTTC
. | TRBJ2-2 | TRBV24-1 | . | CATRTDTGELFF | TGTGCCACCAGGACTGATACCGGGGAGCTGTTTTTT
. | TRBJ2-1 | TRBV5-1 | TRBD1 | CASSVGDRGYNEQFF | TGCGCCAGCAGCGTGGGGGACAGGGGATACAATGAGCAGTTCTTC
. | TRBJ2-7 | TRBV5-4 | . | CASSSVPGEDEQYF | TGTGCCAGCAGCTCCGTCCCGGGGGAGGACGAGCAGTACTTC
. | TRBJ1-1 | TRBV27 | . | CASTKRQPGGNTEAFF | TGTGCCAGCACCAAAAGACAACCGGGGGGGAACACTGAAGCTTTCTTT
few | TRBJ1-2 | TRBV3-1/TRBV3-2 | . | CASSQTGPTNYGYTF | TGTGCCAGCAGCCAAACAGGGCCGACTAACTATGGCTACACCTTC
. | TRBJ2-7 | TRBV5-1 | . | CASSRDIPYEQYF | TGCGCCAGCAGCCGGGACATTCCCTACGAGCAGTACTTC
. | TRBJ1-3 | TRBV27 | . | CASSLQAGGNTIYF | TGTGCCAGCAGTCTGCAGGCGGGGGGGAACACCATATATTTT
. | TRBJ2-3 | TRBV5-5 | . | CASSTEGPDTQYF | TGTGCCAGCAGCACGGAGGGGCCCGATACGCAGTATTTT
. | TRBJ1-2 | TRBV2 | . | CASSEGRGRYGYTF | TGTGCCAGCAGTGAAGGCAGGGGAAGGTATGGCTACACCTTC
. | TRBJ1-3 | TRBV3-1/TRBV3-2 | . | CASSQRLKLGASGNTIYF | TGTGCCAGCAGCCAACGATTGAAGTTGGGGGCTTCTGGAAACACCATATATTTT
few | TRBJ2-7 | TRBV7-8 | . | CASSLVPRDSYEQYF | TGTGCCAGCAGCTTAGTCCCCCGGGACTCCTACGAGCAGTACTTC
. | TRBJ2-1 | TRBV3-1/TRBV3-2 | TRBD2 | CASSQGLAGQNEQFF | TGTGCCAGCAGCCAGGGACTAGCGGGGCAGAATGAGCAGTTCTTC
. | TRBJ1-2 | TRBV19 | . | CASTERGGDLYGYTF | TGTGCCAGTACCGAACGGGGGGGGGATCTATATGGCTACACCTTC
. | TRBJ2-5 | TRBV11-2 | . | CASSQSSQETQYF | TGTGCCAGCAGCCAATCCAGCCAAGAGACCCAGTACTTC
. | TRBJ1-2 | TRBV4-1 | . | CASSQGFRGDGYTF | TGCGCCAGCAGCCAAGGTTTTAGGGGCGATGGCTACACCTTC
. | TRBJ2-5 | TRBV25-1 | . | CASRDSPQETQYF | TGTGCCAGCAGGGACAGTCCTCAAGAGACCCAGTACTTC
. | TRBJ2-3 | TRBV27 | TRBD1 | CASSPGTGGTDTQYF | TGTGCCAGCAGCCCCGGGACAGGGGGCACAGATACGCAGTATTTT
. | TRBJ1-5 | TRBV2 | TRBD1 | CASAETGGGQPQHF | TGTGCCAGCGCTGAGACAGGGGGCGGTCAGCCCCAGCATTTT
. | TRBJ2-1 | TRBV6-2/TRBV6-3 | TRBD2 | CASSLRGESGEQFF | TGTGCCAGCAGCCTGCGGGGGGAGTCGGGCGAGCAGTTCTTC
. | TRBJ1-2 | TRBV23-1 | TRBD1 | CASSHSGTGTEGYGYTF | TGCGCCAGCAGTCATTCGGGGACAGGGACTGAAGGCTATGGCTACACCTTC
. | TRBJ1-1 | TRBV5-1 | TRBD1 | CASSSDRGETEAFF | TGCGCCAGCAGCTCGGACAGGGGAGAGACTGAAGCTTTCTTT
. | TRBJ1-4 | TRBV2 | . | CASSDPSGMENEKLFF | TGTGCCAGCAGTGACCCCTCGGGGATGGAGAATGAAAAACTGTTTTTT